The rows below give T cell receptor beta chains drawn from one sample of a study of CD8 T cells in Susac syndrome. TCRdb reprocessed the immunoSEQ multiplex PCR reads via MiXCR and lists one record per CDR3 protein. In the table there are around 170,000 distinct CDR3 sequences, roughly 94% of which are singletons. The sequenced material came from CD8+ T cells from PBMCs. These receptors were taken from a human donor with Susac syndrome. The CDR3 runs from the conserved cysteine through the conserved F or W. Each record gives: V gene, D gene, CDR3 length, J gene, clone size, CDR3 DNA, CDR3 protein. D genes are given only for firm matches. The listing skips clone size in some rows; elsewhere it reads once, few, many or a size class.

>TRBV28|-|14|TRBJ1-1|-
TGTGCCAGCAGTTTGAGGCCCAAGAACACTGAAGCTTTCTTT
CASSLRPKNTEAFF
>TRBV29-1|-|12|TRBJ1-2|-
TGCAGCGTTGAAGATCTTTCGGATTCGTACACCTTC
CSVEDLSDSYTF
>TRBV12-3/TRBV12-4|TRBD1|16|TRBJ2-7|-
TGTGCCAGCAGTTTTGGTCGGGACAGCCGAGGTGACGAGCAGTACTTC
CASSFGRDSRGDEQYF
>TRBV5-1|-|14|TRBJ2-3|-
TGCGCCAGCAGCTTGGCCCGAAGAACAGATACGCAGTATTTT
CASSLARRTDTQYF
>TRBV19|TRBD1|14|TRBJ1-6|-
TGTGCCAGTACCCAGGGGCAGGGGGGATCACCCCTCCACTTT
CASTQGQGGSPLHF
>TRBV5-6|TRBD1|14|TRBJ1-2|-
TGTGCCAGCACCTCTGGGACAGGGGGCTATGGCTACACCTTC
CASTSGTGGYGYTF
>TRBV2|-|15|TRBJ1-6|-
TGTGCCAGCAGTTCACGGGGTGCGGGGAATTCACCCCTCCACTTT
CASSSRGAGNSPLHF
>TRBV19|-|15|TRBJ2-1|-
TGTGCCAGTAGTATCTCTGGGCCCTCCTACAATGAGCAGTTCTTC
CASSISGPSYNEQFF
>TRBV3-1|-|13|TRBJ1-1|-
TGTGCCAGCAGCCAAGCCGTGGACACTGAAGCTTTCTTT
CASSQAVDTEAFF
>TRBV3-1|TRBD1|17|TRBJ2-2|-
TGTGCCAGCAGCCAAGAAGGGGACAGGGGGCATGCCGGGGAGCTGTTTTTT
CASSQEGDRGHAGELFF
>TRBV9|TRBD1|14|TRBJ1-5|-
TGTGCCAGCAACCAGGGGGGGGAAGGTCAGCCCCAGCATTTT
CASNQGGEGQPQHF
>TRBV18|-|16|TRBJ2-7|-
TGTGCCAGCTCAACTGACCCCGGGTTCCTTTCCTACGAGCAGTACTTC
CASSTDPGFLSYEQYF
>TRBV5-1|-|17|TRBJ2-1|-
TGCGCCAGCAGCTTGGGTGGCAGACCGACCCCCTACAATGAGCAGTTCTTC
CASSLGGRPTPYNEQFF
>TRBV14|TRBD2|16|TRBJ2-7|-
TGTGCCAGCAGCCCGAGACTAGCGGGGCCCTCCTACGAGCAGTACTTC
CASSPRLAGPSYEQYF
>TRBV18|TRBD1|18|TRBJ1-5|-
TGTGCCAGCTCACCAGGGAGCCCGGGACAGGGGTCATCCTGGCCCCAGCATTTT
CASSPGSPGQGSSWPQHF
>TRBV5-1|-|15|TRBJ1-6|-
TGCGCCAGCAGCTTGGCCAACTCCTATAATTCACCCCTCCACTTT
CASSLANSYNSPLHF
>TRBV6-5|-|15|TRBJ2-1|-
TGTGCCAGCACGTGGGAGGGGGAGGACTACAATGAGCAGTTCTTC
CASTWEGEDYNEQFF
>TRBV6-2/TRBV6-3|-|13|TRBJ2-7|-
TGTGCCAGCAGTTATGAAGCCAACTACGAGCAGTACTTC
CASSYEANYEQYF
>TRBV20-1|-|15|TRBJ2-3|-
TGCAGTGCTAGAGGGTTCGGGGTTAGCACAGATACGCAGTATTTT
CSARGFGVSTDTQYF
>TRBV7-9|-|17|TRBJ1-5|-
TGTGCCAGCAGCTTAGCCGAGGGGGGAGATAGCAATCAGCCCCAGCATTTT
CASSLAEGGDSNQPQHF
>TRBV29-1|-|12|TRBJ1-2|-
TGCAGCGTTGACTACCCCCGGCCGGGCTACACCTTC
CSVDYPRPGYTF
>TRBV11-2|TRBD1|15|TRBJ2-3|-
TGTGCCAGCAGCTTGGGACCAGGGGGAAGAGATACGCAGTATTTT
CASSLGPGGRDTQYF
>TRBV3-1|-|15|TRBJ2-3|-
TGTGCCAGCAGCCCTACAGGGAACAGAGCAGATACGCAGTATTTT
CASSPTGNRADTQYF
>TRBV9|-|16|TRBJ1-5|-
TGTGCCAGCAGCGACCCCAAATCGGCGGGGAATCAGCCCCAGCATTTT
CASSDPKSAGNQPQHF
>TRBV6-1|-|15|TRBJ2-3|-
TGTGCCAGCAGTGAAGAACGGCCCTACACAGATACGCAGTATTTT
CASSEERPYTDTQYF
>TRBV9|-|14|TRBJ1-1|-
TGTGCCAGCAGCTCGACCCCAGAGTCCACCGAAGCTTTCTTT
CASSSTPESTEAFF
>TRBV5-1|TRBD2|17|TRBJ2-7|-
TGCGCCAGCAGCTACCTTTCTTCTAGCGGGATAACCTACGAGCAGTACTTC
CASSYLSSSGITYEQYF
>TRBV6-1|-|14|TRBJ1-4|-
TGTGCCAGCAGCCCAGGGTCAACTAATGAAAAACTGTTTTTT
CASSPGSTNEKLFF
>TRBV20-1|-|13|TRBJ2-1|-
TGCAGTGCTAGAGCGCTAGGCTACAATGAGCAGTTCTTC
CSARALGYNEQFF
>TRBV12-3/TRBV12-4|TRBD1|15|TRBJ2-2|-
TGTGCCAGCAGTCTTTCGGGGACAGACACCGGGGAGCTGTTTTTT
CASSLSGTDTGELFF
>TRBV5-6|-|13|TRBJ1-1|once
TGTGCCAGCAGCCAAGTAGGTTGGACTGAAGCTTTCTTT
CASSQVGWTEAFF
>TRBV30|TRBD2|16|TRBJ2-1|-
TGTGCCTGGAAGACTCGGCCTAGCGGGGGAATCGATGAGCAGTTCTTC
CAWKTRPSGGIDEQFF
>TRBV7-9|-|15|TRBJ2-3|-
TGTGCCAGCAGCTTAGCGCGCGGAGACACAGATACGCAGTATTTT
CASSLARGDTDTQYF
>TRBV30|-|15|TRBJ2-1|-
TGTGCCTGGAGTACCGGGGCAGGGGAGGCCGATGAGCAGTTCTTC
CAWSTGAGEADEQFF
>TRBV4-1|-|14|TRBJ1-1|-
TGCGCCAGCAGCCCAGACGTGGTCTACAGCGAAGCTTTCTTT
CASSPDVVYSEAFF
>TRBV5-6|-|15|TRBJ2-6|-
TGTGCCAGCAGCTTGGCCAGGGTTGGGGCCAACGTCCTGACTTTC
CASSLARVGANVLTF
>TRBV19|-|14|TRBJ2-5|-
TGTGCCAGTAGTATCACAGTCGCGGTAGAGACCCAGTACTTC
CASSITVAVETQYF
>TRBV9|TRBD2|12|TRBJ2-5|-
TGTGCCAGCGGGCGAGCGGGAGGGGACCAGTACTTC
CASGRAGGDQYF
>TRBV12-3/TRBV12-4|-|13|TRBJ2-2|-
TGTGCCAGCAGTTTAGGAAAGGCCGGGGAGCTGTTTTTT
CASSLGKAGELFF
>TRBV19|-|13|TRBJ2-7|-
TGTGCCAGTAGCGGCGATTTGTCCTACGAGCAGTACTTC
CASSGDLSYEQYF
>TRBV7-8|-|15|TRBJ2-1|-
TGTGCCAGCAGCCTCCCAGGCCAGGCCGCCATTGAGCAGTTCTTC
CASSLPGQAAIEQFF
>TRBV11-2|TRBD2|14|TRBJ2-1|-
TGTGCCAGCAGGGGGACTAGCGGTAACAATGAGCAGTTCTTC
CASRGTSGNNEQFF
>TRBV18|TRBD2|14|TRBJ2-5|-
TGTGCCAGCAGACCAGCGGGGGGCCCAGAGACCCAGTACTTC
CASRPAGGPETQYF
>TRBV15|-|15|TRBJ1-5|-
TGTGCCACCAGCAGAGATCGGGGACTCCCCAGGGCCCAGCATTTT
CATSRDRGLPRAQHF
>TRBV7-9|-|16|TRBJ2-2|-
TGTGCCAGCAGCCTCGACATGTTCGCGAACACCGGGGAGCTGTTTTTT
CASSLDMFANTGELFF
>TRBV12-3/TRBV12-4|-|12|TRBJ1-1|once
TGTGCCAGCAGTTTAGATCGGACAAAAGCTTTCTTT
CASSLDRTKAFF